This is a list of T cell receptor beta chains from one sample in a study of blood T cell repertoires in COVID-19. The method was immunoSEQ multiplex PCR; TCRdb's version includes in-frame clones alone and lacks a portion of them. The sample records a few hundred thousand clones, roughly 88% being singletons. Specimen: peripheral blood. All receptors come from a woman in her thirties or forties who had recovered from COVID-19. CDR3s include the opening cysteine and the closing phenylalanine or tryptophan. The D gene is left open where the match is weak. Part of the rows lack a size; the others show once, few, many or a class for expanded clones.

TRBV13	TRBD2	.	TRBJ2-1	TGTGCCAGCAGCCCCAGACTAGCGGGGGTATTCAATGAGCAGTTCTTC	CASSPRLAGVFNEQFF
TRBV6-2/TRBV6-3	.	few	TRBJ1-1	TGTGCCAGCAGTTACTTTGGCAGGAACACTGAAGCTTTCTTT	CASSYFGRNTEAFF
TRBV9	TRBD1	.	TRBJ2-1	TGTGCCAGCAGCCAGGACAGGGGCGCCTACAATGAGCAGTTCTTC	CASSQDRGAYNEQFF
TRBV2	.	.	TRBJ2-3	TGTGCCAGCAGAGGACAGTCTAGCACAGATACGCAGTATTTT	CASRGQSSTDTQYF
TRBV7-3	.	.	TRBJ2-2	TGTGCCAGCAGCCTACAGGGCGGCAGCACCGGGGAGCTGTTTTTT	CASSLQGGSTGELFF
TRBV18	TRBD2	.	TRBJ2-7	TGTGCCAGCTCACCGTCGGGGCTAGCGGGGGGGCCCTACGAGCAGTACTTC	CASSPSGLAGGPYEQYF
TRBV28	.	.	TRBJ2-1	TGTGCCAGCAGGGAAATCAAGAGGCTCAATGAGCAGTTCTTC	CASREIKRLNEQFF
TRBV3-1/TRBV3-2	TRBD1	few	TRBJ2-5	TGTGCCAGCAGCCTGATACGGGGACAGCAAGAGACCCAGTACTTC	CASSLIRGQQETQYF
TRBV6-5	.	.	TRBJ1-5	TGTGCCAGCAGTTACTGGGGTACAGGTCTAGGATCGCCCCAGCATTTT	CASSYWGTGLGSPQHF
TRBV5-8	.	.	TRBJ1-5	TGTGCCAGCAGACCGGGTCCCCAGCCCCAGCATTTT	CASRPGPQPQHF
TRBV21-1	.	.	TRBJ2-3	TGTGCCACAAAAGCCGGGGGGCTAGGCATTACAGTCGGTACAGATACGCAGTATTTT	CATKAGGLGITVGTDTQYF
TRBV19	.	.	TRBJ1-2	TGTGCCAGTTCTTACACCAACTATGGCTACACCTTC	CASSYTNYGYTF
TRBV18	TRBD2	.	TRBJ2-1	TGTGCCAGCTCACCGCCATCTAGCGGGCCGAACAATGAGCAGTTCTTC	CASSPPSSGPNNEQFF
TRBV4-3	TRBD2	.	TRBJ2-1	TGCGCCAGCAGCCAAACCCGGACTAGCGGTCTATACAATGAGCAGTTCTTC	CASSQTRTSGLYNEQFF
TRBV10-3	.	.	TRBJ1-5	TGTGCCATCAGTGACAGGGCGGACCAGCCCCAGCATTTT	CAISDRADQPQHF
TRBV7-3	.	.	TRBJ2-5	TGTGCCAGCAGCCTCATGGGGACTGAAGAGACCCAGTACTTC	CASSLMGTEETQYF
TRBV5-1	.	.	TRBJ2-7	TGCGCCAGCAGCTTGTCAGGGGGGACCTACGAGCAGTACTTC	CASSLSGGTYEQYF
TRBV27	TRBD1	.	TRBJ2-1	TGTGCCAGCAGCCCGTTACAGGGGGCTAAGGATGAGCAGTTCTTC	CASSPLQGAKDEQFF
TRBV5-1	.	.	TRBJ2-7	TGCGCCAGCAGCCGGACAGCCTTACCCAGCTCCTACGAGCAGTACTTC	CASSRTALPSSYEQYF
TRBV28	.	.	TRBJ1-5	TGTGCCACCACCGTTCAGATCAATCAGCCCCAGCATTTT	CATTVQINQPQHF
TRBV6-5	TRBD1	.	TRBJ1-6	TGTGCCAGTTTCGATGGGACAGTCTATAATTCACCCCTCCACTTT	CASFDGTVYNSPLHF
TRBV7-9	TRBD1	.	TRBJ1-1	TGTGCCAGCAGCCCGACAGGGGGCGTCAACACTGAAGCTTTCTTT	CASSPTGGVNTEAFF
TRBV11-2	.	.	TRBJ1-1	TGTGCCAGCAGCCCTAACCGGGACACATTAGAAGCTTTCTTT	CASSPNRDTLEAFF
TRBV6-5	TRBD1	.	TRBJ1-6	TGTGCCAGCAGCCGGGACAGTAATTCACCCCTCCACTTT	CASSRDSNSPLHF
TRBV7-2	.	once	TRBJ2-7	TGTGCCAGCAGCTTAGTGGCAGGCTTCTCCTACGAGCAGTACTTC	CASSLVAGFSYEQYF
TRBV10-3	TRBD1	.	TRBJ1-1	TGTGCCACCTCCGGGACAGGGAATCCTGAAGCTTTCTTT	CATSGTGNPEAFF
TRBV7-2	TRBD2	.	TRBJ2-3	TGTGCCAGCAGCGCCCGACTAGCGGGGAAGGGCACAGATACGCAGTATTTT	CASSARLAGKGTDTQYF
TRBV7-8	TRBD1	.	TRBJ1-2	TGTGCCAGCAGCTTGACCGAAAGACAGGGGGCGGGTGGCTACACCTTC	CASSLTERQGAGGYTF
TRBV6-5	.	.	TRBJ1-1	TGTGCCAGCAGTCGACAACCGACGGTGAACACTGAAGCTTTCTTT	CASSRQPTVNTEAFF
TRBV3-1/TRBV3-2	TRBD2	.	TRBJ2-7	TGTGCCAGCAGCCAAGGGTTATCGGGGGGCTCCTACGAGCAGTACTTC	CASSQGLSGGSYEQYF
TRBV19	.	.	TRBJ2-5	TGTGCCAGTAGTATCTCAAGCCGGGGTGAGACCCAGTACTTC	CASSISSRGETQYF
TRBV28	TRBD1	.	TRBJ1-2	TGTGCCAGCAGTCTAGGACAGGGAGGTGGCTACACCTTC	CASSLGQGGGYTF
TRBV7-8	TRBD1	.	TRBJ1-5	TGTGCCAGCAGCAGGGACAGGGATCAGCCCCAGCATTTT	CASSRDRDQPQHF
TRBV5-5	TRBD2	.	TRBJ2-3	TGTGCCAGCAGCTTTGGACTAGCGGGGGTAGATACGCAGTATTTT	CASSFGLAGVDTQYF
TRBV2	.	.	TRBJ1-2	TGTGCCACCCCTAAGGCGGGGGGGCCTGGCTACACCTTC	CATPKAGGPGYTF
TRBV7-2	.	.	TRBJ1-3	TGTGCCAGCAGCTTAGATGCGGGGGCTGGAAACACCATATATTTT	CASSLDAGAGNTIYF
TRBV25-1	.	.	TRBJ1-2	TGTGCCAGCAGTGCTGGCCCCCTTTATGACTATGGCTACACCTTC	CASSAGPLYDYGYTF
TRBV9	.	once	TRBJ2-2	TGTGCCAGCAGCGTAGCAGACACCGGGGAGCTGTTTTTT	CASSVADTGELFF
TRBV30	TRBD1	.	TRBJ1-6	TGTGCCTGCACCCCGACAGGGGGCTCCTATAATTCACCCCTCCACTTT	CACTPTGGSYNSPLHF
TRBV5-1	.	.	TRBJ1-1	TGCGCCAGCAGCTTGGAACGAGTGAACACTGAAGCTTTCTTT	CASSLERVNTEAFF
TRBV4-2	TRBD1	.	TRBJ2-3	TGTGCCAGCAGCCACCGACAGGGGGCCGCAGATACGCAGTATTTT	CASSHRQGAADTQYF
TRBV10-3	.	.	TRBJ2-1	TGTGCCATCAGTGCGTTGGGGGGGCAGGCGGGCGATGAGCAGTTCTTC	CAISALGGQAGDEQFF
TRBV5-4	.	.	TRBJ1-5	TGTGCCAGCAGCTTGGACAGGAATCAGCCCCAGCATTTT	CASSLDRNQPQHF
TRBV5-6	.	.	TRBJ1-5	TGTGCCAGCAGCTTGTTCTCCAGCAATCAGCCCCAGCATTTT	CASSLFSSNQPQHF
TRBV11-3	.	.	TRBJ1-2	TGTGCCAGCAGCTCGACGCAGGGTTGGGGTTCTGGCTACACCTTC	CASSSTQGWGSGYTF
TRBV13	.	.	TRBJ1-2	TGTGCCAGCAGCTTAGGCATCCCAGGGTTGGCCTATGGCTACACCTTC	CASSLGIPGLAYGYTF
TRBV2	TRBD2	.	TRBJ2-3	TGTGCCAGCAGTACTAGCGGGGGGGCTCGTGTGGGAAATACGCAGTATTTT	CASSTSGGARVGNTQYF
TRBV5-1	.	.	TRBJ1-1	TGCGCCAGCAGCTTTGCAGGGGAAGGAGGCACTGAAGCTTTCTTT	CASSFAGEGGTEAFF
TRBV29-1	TRBD1	.	TRBJ2-2	TGCAGCGTCCTCGGACAGGGTGGCACCGGGGAGCTGTTTTTT	CSVLGQGGTGELFF
TRBV4-1	.	.	TRBJ2-3	TGCGCCAGCAGTTACAGAGATAGCACAGATACGCAGTATTTT	CASSYRDSTDTQYF
TRBV7-9	TRBD1	.	TRBJ1-2	TGTGCCAGCAGCGCGAGACAGGGGTGGGGCTACACCTTC	CASSARQGWGYTF
TRBV30	.	.	TRBJ2-7	TGTGCCTGGAGTCTCTCCTACGAGCAGTACTTC	CAWSLSYEQYF
TRBV19	.	.	TRBJ1-6	TGTGCCAGTAGTATGATGAGCTCCTATAATTCACCCCTCCACTTT	CASSMMSSYNSPLHF
TRBV6-5	.	.	TRBJ1-3	TGTGCCAGCAGTTCCACCCGGGGGGGCTCTGGAAACACCATATATTTT	CASSSTRGGSGNTIYF
TRBV6-4	TRBD1	few	TRBJ2-3	TGTGCCAGCAGCCCGGGACAGCACACAGATACGCAGTATTTT	CASSPGQHTDTQYF
TRBV10-3	.	.	TRBJ1-5	TGTGCCATCAGTGAGTCCAGTAAGTCTTATCAGCCCCAGCATTTT	CAISESSKSYQPQHF
TRBV12-3/TRBV12-4	.	.	TRBJ2-1	TGTGCCACCACAGGACGTCTGGGGAATGAGCAGTTCTTC	CATTGRLGNEQFF
TRBV5-1	TRBD1	.	TRBJ2-2	TGCGCCAGCAGCTACGCAGGGACAGGAACCGGGGAGCTGTTTTTT	CASSYAGTGTGELFF
TRBV19	.	.	TRBJ2-2	TGTGCCAGTAGTAAAACAGGAGGGGAGCTGTTTTTT	CASSKTGGELFF